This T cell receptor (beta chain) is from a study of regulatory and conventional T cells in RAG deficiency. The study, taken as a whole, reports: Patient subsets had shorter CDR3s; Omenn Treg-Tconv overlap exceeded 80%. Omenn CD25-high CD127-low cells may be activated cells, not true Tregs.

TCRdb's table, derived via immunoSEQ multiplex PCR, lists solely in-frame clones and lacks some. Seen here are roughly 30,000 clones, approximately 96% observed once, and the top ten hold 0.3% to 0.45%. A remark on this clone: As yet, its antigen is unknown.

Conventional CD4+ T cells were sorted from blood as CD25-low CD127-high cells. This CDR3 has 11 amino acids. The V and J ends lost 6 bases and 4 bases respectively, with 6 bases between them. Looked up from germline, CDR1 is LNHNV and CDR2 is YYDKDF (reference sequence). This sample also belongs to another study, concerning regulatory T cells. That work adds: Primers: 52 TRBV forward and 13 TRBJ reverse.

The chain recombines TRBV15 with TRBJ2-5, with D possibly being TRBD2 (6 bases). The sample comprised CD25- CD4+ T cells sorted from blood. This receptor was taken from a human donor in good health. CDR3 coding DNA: TGTGCCACCAGGGAGGGAGAGACCCAGTACTTC. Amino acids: CATREGETQYF. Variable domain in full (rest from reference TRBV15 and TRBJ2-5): DAMVIQNPRYQVTQFGKPVTLSCSQTLNHNVMYWYQQKSSQAPKLLFHYYDKDFNNEADTPDNFQSRRPNTSFCFLDIRSPGLGDTAMYLCATREGETQYFGPGTRLLVL.